This record covers a single T cell receptor beta chain. The antigen is unknown. The V end lost 2 bases, the J end lost 5 bases, and 6 bases lay between the germline ends. This CDR3 spans 12 amino acids. Germline loops: CDR1 LNHDA, CDR2 SQIVND (reference sequence). The source of the sample is a study of cytomegalovirus exposure and HLA in healthy donors. Whole-study findings and limits: Serostatus for CMV was the only available immune exposure information. Later analysis suggested most CMV-associated TCR beta chains were HLA-restricted. Presence/absence analyses assumed roughly uniform sequencing depth across donors.

The PCR contained 60 Vbeta and 13 Jbeta primers. The table came from immunoSEQ multiplex PCR; TCRdb's copy has only in-frame clones and leaves some out. This sample has about 170,000 clones; roughly two thirds occur once, and the top ten carry under 7%. The chain joins TRBV19 to TRBJ2-5; no firm D call. Sequencing was carried out using PBMCs. The TCR was taken from a woman under 30 in good health and CMV-seropositive. The chain's CDR3 is CASSISEETQYF. The CDR3 nucleotides are TGTGCCAGTAGTATATCTGAGGAGACCCAGTACTTC. The entire variable domain, with the rest obtained from reference TRBV19 and TRBJ2-5, is as follows: DGGITQSPKYLFRKEGQNVTLSCEQNLNHDAMYWYRQDPGQGLRLIYYSQIVNDFQKGDIAEGYSVSREKKESFPLTVTSAQKNPTAFYLCASSISEETQYFGPGTRLLVL.